Sequencing of this T cell receptor beta chain was carried out in a study of glioma-infiltrating T cells. Study results and limitations: Above-expected tissue-blood divergence occurred in all gliomas, most in low-grade ones. Tissue and blood shared very few CDR3 sequences.

From germline, CDR1 is SGHRS and CDR2 YFSETQ. There are 14 residues in the CDR3. The V gene lost 1 base and the J gene lost 4 bases, with 9 bases spanning the gap. Amplification of TCR alpha and beta CDR3 regions from RNA used iRepertoire nested multiplex PCR. For one-step reverse transcription and amplification, about 85-400 ng of tissue mRNA or PBMC total RNA was used. TCRdb re-called the multiplex PCR reads with MiXCR, one entry per CDR3 protein. The profile shows around 100,000 distinct CDR3 sequences, about 30% of them singletons. Notes on this clonotype: Its matching antigen is unknown.

The rearrangement joins TRBV5-1 to TRBJ2-1; D uncertain. Sequencing used glioma tissue, nonneoplastic brain tissue, or PBMCs (not recorded which). The origin of this receptor is a human donor with low-grade glioma or glioblastoma, undergoing nonglioma brain surgery, or in good health (not recorded which). The DNA of the CDR3 is TGCGCCAGCAGCTTGTCGACACCTTACAATGAGCAGTTCTTC. As protein: CASSLSTPYNEQFF.